These T cell receptor beta chains were read from a single sample in a study of Graves' ophthalmopathy and Graves' hyperthyroidism. MiXCR, applied by TCRdb to the multiplex PCR reads, yields one record per CDR3 protein. The sample shows more than 550,000 distinct CDR3 sequences, approximately 39% of them seen only once. Source material: peripheral blood. The receptors originated from an adult man with Graves' ophthalmopathy. The CDR3 runs from the conserved cysteine through the conserved F or W. The order of the fields is clone size, D gene, V gene, J gene, CDR3 DNA, CDR3 protein. A D gene is named only where the DNA matches it firmly. Some rows have no size entry. The others give once, few or many, or a class for an expanded clone.

.	.	TRBV11-2	TRBJ1-6	TGTGCCAGCAGCTTAGAGGGGGCAAACAATTCACCCCTCCACTTT	CASSLEGANNSPLHF
.	.	TRBV6-5	TRBJ1-1	TGTGCCAGCAGTTATGGACAGACTGAAGCTTTCTTT	CASSYGQTEAFF
.	.	TRBV2	TRBJ2-7	TGTGCCAGCAGTGAAGGAGGGGGTGCTGGGGCCTACGAGCAGTACTTC	CASSEGGGAGAYEQYF
.	.	TRBV7-3	TRBJ1-6	TGTGCCAGCAGCCGTTTAGGGCCATCTACTAATTCACCCCTCCACTTT	CASSRLGPSTNSPLHF
many	.	TRBV9	TRBJ1-1	TGTGCCAGCAGCGTGCTGACAGGCGACACTGAAGCTTTCTTT	CASSVLTGDTEAFF
.	.	TRBV20-1	TRBJ2-1	TGCAGTGCTAGAGACGGGATCACGCAGTTCTTC	CSARDGITQFF
once	.	TRBV7-9	TRBJ2-7	TGTGCCACTCTTGGAGACGAGCAGTACTTC	CATLGDEQYF
.	.	TRBV11-2	TRBJ2-1	TGTGCCAGCAGCTTACGGCTCGCGGAGCAGTTCTTC	CASSLRLAEQFF
few	TRBD1	TRBV7-9	TRBJ1-2	TGTGCCAGCAGCTGGGACAGGGTCTATGGCTACACCTTC	CASSWDRVYGYTF
few	TRBD2	TRBV10-3	TRBJ2-3	TGTGCCATCAGGCCTAGCGGGTTTAGCACAGATACGCAGTATTTT	CAIRPSGFSTDTQYF
.	TRBD1	TRBV5-1	TRBJ1-2	TGCGCCAGCAGCTTGACGGGACAGGGGTTGACCGGCTACACCTTC	CASSLTGQGLTGYTF
.	.	TRBV29-1	TRBJ2-1	TGCAGCGTCCCGAACACCTACAATGAGCAGTTCTTC	CSVPNTYNEQFF
.	.	TRBV5-5	TRBJ2-5	TGCGCCAGCAGCGTGGGCGTTAACCAAGAGACCCAGTACTTC	CASSVGVNQETQYF
.	.	TRBV6-6	TRBJ1-2	TGTGCCAGCAGTACGATTTACGGGGCAAACGCTAACTATGGCTACACCTTC	CASSTIYGANANYGYTF
many	TRBD1	TRBV2	TRBJ1-1	TGTGCCATACGACAGGGATCGCACACTGAAGCTTTCTTT	CAIRQGSHTEAFF
many	TRBD1	TRBV4-1	TRBJ1-2	TGCGCCAGCAGCCAAGAAAGGGGGCAGGATGGCTACACCTTC	CASSQERGQDGYTF
many	TRBD1	TRBV11-2	TRBJ1-4	TGTGCCAGCAGCGACGGACAGGGCTTAGGTGAAAAACTGTTTTTT	CASSDGQGLGEKLFF
few	TRBD1	TRBV7-9	TRBJ1-4	TGTGCCAGCAGTTCAACAGGGGGCCTTGAAAAACTGTTTTTT	CASSSTGGLEKLFF
many	.	TRBV5-8	TRBJ1-2	TGTGCCAGCAGATCAGGGCCCTATGGCTACACCTTC	CASRSGPYGYTF
many	.	TRBV12-3/TRBV12-4	TRBJ1-1	TGTGCCAGCAGACCGCCGGGGCCGGGGGGCACTGAAGCTTTCTTT	CASRPPGPGGTEAFF
many	.	TRBV29-1	TRBJ2-5	TGCAGCGTTGAAAGTGCCACCCGAAGGTCTTCCACGACAACCCAAGAGACCCAGTACTTC	CSVESATRRSSTTTQETQYF
many	.	TRBV7-9	TRBJ2-2	TGTGCCAGCAGTATTCGACTGTCCGGGGAGCTGTTTTTT	CASSIRLSGELFF
many	TRBD1	TRBV7-8	TRBJ2-7	TGTGCCAGCAGCCCGGGACAGGGTCCCTCCTACGAGCAGTACTTC	CASSPGQGPSYEQYF
.	TRBD1	TRBV10-3	TRBJ2-7	TGTGCCATCGGTGACAGGGGCTCCTACGAGCAGTACTTC	CAIGDRGSYEQYF
many	.	TRBV24-1	TRBJ1-5	TGTGCCACCAGCAGAACAGGCACGTGGCAGCCCCAGCATTTT	CATSRTGTWQPQHF
.	.	TRBV9	TRBJ2-5	TGTGCCAGCAGCCAAGGTAAGGGGGGGCAGACCCAGTACTTC	CASSQGKGGQTQYF
.	TRBD1	TRBV29-1	TRBJ2-6	TGCAGCGTCGGGACAGGGAAAACTGAAGCTTTC	CSVGTGKTEAF
few	TRBD1	TRBV29-1	TRBJ2-7	TGCAGCGTTGGACAGGGGAGGAACGAGCAGTACTTC	CSVGQGRNEQYF
few	.	TRBV20-1	TRBJ1-4	TGCAGTGCTAGAGCCTACTCGGGCCGGGGGCGTGAAAAACTGTTTTTT	CSARAYSGRGREKLFF
.	.	TRBV10-3	TRBJ2-7	TGTGCCATCATGGCGGATTCCTACAATGAGCAGTACTTC	CAIMADSYNEQYF
.	TRBD1	TRBV7-8	TRBJ1-3	TGTGCCAGCTCACAGGGGCCTCTTCACACCATATATTTT	CASSQGPLHTIYF
.	TRBD1	TRBV12-5	TRBJ1-5	TGTGCTAGTGGTTTGGCGTTAACCGGGACAGGGGTGAATCAGCCCCAGCATTTT	CASGLALTGTGVNQPQHF
many	TRBD1	TRBV20-1	TRBJ1-1	TGCAGTGCTAGAAATTTCGGGGACAGGATGAACACTGAAGCTTTCTTT	CSARNFGDRMNTEAFF
once	.	TRBV9	TRBJ2-7	TGTGCCAGCAGCTCCTACGACAGTGTCTACGAGCAGTACTTC	CASSSYDSVYEQYF
many	TRBD1	TRBV19	TRBJ1-5	TGTGCCAGTAGTATTGCCAGGGGGCGGGCTCAGCCCCAGCATTTT	CASSIARGRAQPQHF
few	.	TRBV7-8	TRBJ1-1	TGTGCCAGCAGCCTGGGGTTTAACACTGAAGCTTTCTTT	CASSLGFNTEAFF
.	.	TRBV6-6	TRBJ2-2	TGTACCAGCAGACCCAGGAGGTCAAACACCGGGGAGCTGTTTTTT	CTSRPRRSNTGELFF
.	TRBD1	TRBV7-6	TRBJ1-6	TGCGCCAGCAGACCCCCGGACAGGGGACTCCACTTT	CASRPPDRGLHF
many	.	TRBV20-1	TRBJ1-1	TGCAGTGCTAGTTTCAGTATAGGGACTGAAGCTTTCTTT	CSASFSIGTEAFF
.	.	TRBV25-1	TRBJ1-2	TGTGCCTGGAGTGGGGGAAGCTATGGCTACACCTTC	CAWSGGSYGYTF
many	.	TRBV29-1	TRBJ1-1	TGCAGCGTTGAAGTTTCCAGGAGGGCGAATACTGAAGCTTTCTTT	CSVEVSRRANTEAFF
.	.	TRBV10-2	TRBJ2-5	TGCGCCAGCAGTGAGTCAAGGGGGGCCTTTAAGGAGACCCAGTACTTC	CASSESRGAFKETQYF
.	.	TRBV12-5	TRBJ1-1	TGTGCTAGTGGTCCCCCCCGGGGAGCCGCTTTCTTT	CASGPPRGAAFF
few	.	TRBV7-9	TRBJ1-6	TGTGCCAGCAGCTTAGATCGGGCGGGATTTGTCGATTCACCCCTCCACTTT	CASSLDRAGFVDSPLHF
.	.	TRBV10-3	TRBJ2-7	TGTGCCACTTTATACCGGGCCATAAGCGACGAGCAGTACTTC	CATLYRAISDEQYF
few	.	TRBV2	TRBJ1-2	TGTGCCACCGAGGGGGGTTTCGATGGCTACACCTTC	CATEGGFDGYTF
.	.	TRBV6-1	TRBJ2-7	TGTGCCAGCAGTGACCATCCGGCAGGGGACTACGAGCAGTACTTC	CASSDHPAGDYEQYF
.	TRBD1	TRBV7-9	TRBJ1-3	TGTGCCAGCAGTCGGGACAGATACACCATATATTTT	CASSRDRYTIYF
.	.	TRBV5-5	TRBJ1-3	TGCGCCAGCAGCCATGAAGACACTCCAAACACCATACATTTT	CASSHEDTPNTIHF
few	.	TRBV5-1	TRBJ2-5	TGCGCCAGCAGCAGCGGACCTGAGTGGGAGACCCAGTACTTC	CASSSGPEWETQYF
few	.	TRBV27	TRBJ2-7	TGTGCCATCAAGCCCTACGAGCAGTACTTC	CAIKPYEQYF
.	TRBD1	TRBV20-1	TRBJ1-2	TGCAGTGCCAATACACGGACAGGGGGCAACTATGGCTACACCTTC	CSANTRTGGNYGYTF
.	TRBD1	TRBV15	TRBJ2-7	TGTGCCACCCAGGGACAGGGGGCCTACGAGAAGTACTTC	CATQGQGAYEKYF
.	.	TRBV10-2	TRBJ2-7	TGCGCCAGCACTCACAGGACAATCCTTTACGAGCAGTACTTC	CASTHRTILYEQYF
few	.	TRBV6-6	TRBJ1-5	TGTGCCAGCAGTTACATTCTGACAGAGAATCAGCCCCAGCATTTT	CASSYILTENQPQHF
few	TRBD1	TRBV4-3	TRBJ1-4	TGCGCCAGCAGCCGATCGACAGGGACGGTTTTTGAAAAACTGTTTTTT	CASSRSTGTVFEKLFF